These 5 T cell receptor beta chains originate from one sample sequenced in a study of blood T cells in healthy people across ages. Through a sample-barcoded 5' primer and a J-beta primer mix, a second PCR was run for roughly 7 to 11 cycles. TCRdb ran MiXCR on the 5' RACE reads and lists one entry per CDR3 protein. Of about 1.8 million distinct CDR3 sequences listed, about 50% are singletons. The sample consisted of blood. Source of these receptors: a woman between 35 and 50 years old in good health.

The chain is built from TRBV6-5 and TRBJ1-5; D remains ambiguous. Trimming removed 6 bases at V and 3 bases at J, with 12 bases between. The CDR3 is made up of 14 amino acids. CDR1 MNHEY and CDR2 SVGAGI come from the germline V gene. CDR3 in DNA: TGTGCCAGCAGGATGGGAGACAACAATCAGCCCCAGCATTTT. Its translation: CASRMGDNNQPQHF.

The chain recombines TRBV28 with TRBJ2-5, with 10 bases matching TRBD2. Germline CDR1 reads MDHEN; CDR2 reads SYDVKM. CDR3 length equals 18 residues. V dropped 5 bases and J dropped 1; count of bases not matched to a gene: 13. CDR3 coding DNA: TGTGCCAGCAGTCTACCGGGGCTAGCGGGGGTGGTCCAAGAGACCCAGTACTTC. Its protein product is CASSLPGLAGVVQETQYF.

The table lists this clonotype with a few counts. The chain uses TRBV13 and TRBJ2-5, with 7 bases fitting TRBD2. Trimming cost V 3 bases and J 2 bases; bases outside gene matches: 3. Germline lookup yields CDR1 PRHDT and CDR2 FYEKMQ (reference sequence). The CDR3 has 14 residues. The CDR3 coding sequence is TGTGCCAGCAGCTTGATAGCGGGTCAAGAGACCCAGTACTTC. Protein: CASSLIAGQETQYF.

V is TRBV6-6 and J is TRBJ1-2; perhaps TRBD1 as D (5 bases). The CDR3 has 16 residues. Germline V gene lookup returns CDR1 MNHNY and CDR2 SVGAGI (reference sequence). Trimming removed 8 bases from V and 0 bases from J, with 19 bases in between. The CDR3 loop is CASLTRRDGANYGYTF. The CDR3 bases are TGTGCCAGCCTTACCCGACGGGACGGAGCTAACTATGGCTACACCTTC.

The V call is TRBV27, the J call TRBJ2-1; unclear D gene. V was trimmed by 6 bases and J by 9 bases, leaving 12 bases between them. This CDR3 spans 12 amino acids. CDR1 and CDR2 (germline): MNHEY, SMNVEV (reference sequence). CDR3 sequence reads: CASSFTASEQFF. The CDR3 DNA reads as TGTGCCAGCAGCTTTACTGCCAGTGAGCAGTTCTTC.